The 12 T cell receptor beta chains reported below all come from one sample, sequenced in a study of T cell responses to AZD1222 COVID-19 vaccine. Assay used: immunoSEQ multiplex PCR; TCRdb lists only in-frame clones, some missing. The sample includes tens of thousands of clones, roughly 88% of them seen just once. The starting material was peripheral blood, obtained 28 days after the second AZD1222 dose. These receptors originate from an adult who received the AZD1222 COVID-19 vaccine.

The rearrangement joins TRBV7-2 to TRBJ2-1, with 10 bases matching TRBD2. This CDR3 spans 17 amino acids. Germline CDR1 and CDR2: SGHTA and FQGNSA. After removal of 5 bases from V and 3 bases from J, the junction contained 10 bases not matched to a gene. Here the CDR3 DNA reads TGTGCCAGCAGCCCCCTGCGCGGACTAGCGGACTACAATGAGCAGTTCTTC. This sequence encodes CASSPLRGLADYNEQFF.

The chain employs TRBV6-5 and TRBJ2-5; possibly TRBD2 for D (6 bases). Trimming stripped 5 bases from V and 2 bases from J, with 15 bases between. Looked up from germline, CDR1 is MNHEY and CDR2 is SVGAGI. This CDR3 contains 15 residues. The CDR3 sequence: CASSRERLGQETQYF. DNA for the CDR3: TGTGCCAGCAGTCGGGAGCGGTTGGGGCAAGAGACCCAGTACTTC.

For this clone: This specimen includes other DNA sequences encoding the same CDR3. This chain connects TRBV9 to TRBJ1-2; 7 bases align to TRBD1. The CDR3 runs to 14 residues. Germline V gene sequence: CDR1 SGDLS, CDR2 YYNGEE. V lost 0 bases and J lost 4; bases outside the gene matches: 3. This CDR3 is CASSVETGSYGYTF. For the CDR3, the DNA is TGTGCCAGCAGCGTAGAGACAGGGAGCTATGGCTACACCTTC.

Note on this clone: The limits of the CDR3 on the DNA are not certain, so only TCRdb's listed CDR3 is given. The V and J genes are TRBV7-3 and TRBJ1-1; TRBD1 reflects the table's D call only, with no check against the DNA. The CDR3 is made up of 13 amino acids, end residues included. Germline lookup yields CDR1 SGHTA and CDR2 FQGTGA. The CDR3: CASSFGTGAVTFF.

This chain connects TRBV3-1 (or the pseudogene TRBV3-2) to TRBJ1-6; TRBD1 matches 7 bases. CDR1 and CDR2 (germline): LGHDT, YNNKEL (reference sequence). This CDR3 has 15 residues. With 4 bases clipped from V and 7 bases from J, the junction kept 7 bases outside the gene matches. This CDR3 is CASSPGGSGNSPLHF. In DNA, the CDR3 is TGTGCCAGCAGCCCAGGGGGATCGGGGAATTCACCCCTCCACTTT.

This chain uses TRBV12-3 or TRBV12-4 with TRBJ2-7; 9 nucleotides agree with TRBD1. The V gene end was trimmed by 6 bases and the J gene end by 6 bases; junction bases not matched to a gene: 6. The CDR3 loop spans 13 amino acids. This chain's CDR3 is CASSPGQGREQYF. The CDR3 bases are TGTGCCAGCAGCCCCGGACAGGGGCGCGAGCAGTACTTC.

V and J are TRBV7-8 and TRBJ1-3; 11 bases are a match to TRBD1. The CDR3 covers 15 residues. Trimming cost V 4 bases and J 6 bases; bases outside gene matches: 5. From germline, CDR1 is SGHVS and CDR2 FQNEAQ. The DNA of the CDR3 is TGTGCCAGCAGCTCCCCGGGACAGGGGGTAAACACCATATATTTT. This codes for CASSSPGQGVNTIYF. Supplemented by reference TRBV7-8 and TRBJ1-3, the full variable domain reads GAGVSQSPRYKVAKRGQDVALRCDPISGHVSLFWYQQALGQGPEFLTYFQNEAQLDKSGLPSDRFFAERPEGSVSTLKIQRTQQEDSAVYLCASSSPGQGVNTIYFGEGSWLTVV.

The V and J genes are TRBV7-3 and TRBJ1-1; D is unclear. From germline, CDR1 is SGHTA and CDR2 FQGTGA. The V and J ends lost 5 bases and 11 bases respectively, with 18 bases between them. This CDR3 is built from 13 residues. This CDR3 is CASSPKSGEAAFF. In DNA form, the CDR3 reads TGTGCCAGCAGCCCCAAAAGCGGGGAAGCGGCTTTCTTT. Full variable domain (outside the CDR3, taken from reference TRBV7-3 and TRBJ1-1): GAGVSQTPSNKVTEKGKYVELRCDPISGHTALYWYRQSLGQGPEFLIYFQGTGAADDSGLPNDRFFAVRPEGSVSTLKIQRTERGDSAVYLCASSPKSGEAAFFGQGTRLTVV.

The V and J genes are TRBV7-2 and TRBJ2-7; a possible D gene is TRBD2 (6 bases). This CDR3 is 14 amino acids long. V lost 7 bases, J lost 2 bases, and 15 bases lay in between. Germline V gene lookup returns CDR1 SGHTA and CDR2 FQGNSA. The DNA of the CDR3 is TGTGCCAGCACCCAGAACGGGGGAACCTACGAGCAGTACTTC. Its translation is CASTQNGGTYEQYF. Looking up the rest from reference TRBV7-2 and TRBJ2-7 gives the full variable domain: GAGVSQSPSNKVTEKGKDVELRCDPISGHTALYWYRQSLGQGLEFLIYFQGNSAPDKSGLPSDRFSAERTGGSVSTLTIQRTQQEDSAVYLCASTQNGGTYEQYFGPGTRLTVT.

The V call is TRBV5-4, the J call TRBJ2-7; TRBD1 agrees at 9 bases. CDR3 length: 15 residues. The V and J ends lost 3 bases and 9 bases, in that order; junction bases with no gene match: 13. Germline-derived CDR1 and CDR2 are SGHNT and YYREEE (reference sequence). In nucleotides, the CDR3 is TGTGCCAGCAGCTCCCGGACAGGGGCGACCTCGTGGCAGTACTTC. As protein: CASSSRTGATSWQYF.

This chain links TRBV7-8 with TRBJ2-1; unclear D gene. CDR3 length: 16 amino acids. V was trimmed by 3 bases and J by 0 bases, leaving 12 bases between them. In germline, CDR1 is SGHVS, CDR2 FQNEAQ. In DNA form, the CDR3 reads TGTGCCAGCAGCTTCGGACCGTTTAGCTCCTACAATGAGCAGTTCTTC. It encodes CASSFGPFSSYNEQFF.

In the case of this clone: Other DNA sequences of this sample code for an identical CDR3. The chain employs TRBV9 and TRBJ2-1, with a possible D match to TRBD2 (5 bases). Trimming took off 0 bases at V and 2 bases at J, with 9 bases between the two ends. The germline CDR1 and CDR2 sequences are SGDLS and YYNGEE. The CDR3 spans 15 residues. The CDR3 region has the DNA TGTGCCAGCAGCGTAGGAGCCGGGGCCTACAATGAGCAGTTCTTC. Translation: CASSVGAGAYNEQFF.